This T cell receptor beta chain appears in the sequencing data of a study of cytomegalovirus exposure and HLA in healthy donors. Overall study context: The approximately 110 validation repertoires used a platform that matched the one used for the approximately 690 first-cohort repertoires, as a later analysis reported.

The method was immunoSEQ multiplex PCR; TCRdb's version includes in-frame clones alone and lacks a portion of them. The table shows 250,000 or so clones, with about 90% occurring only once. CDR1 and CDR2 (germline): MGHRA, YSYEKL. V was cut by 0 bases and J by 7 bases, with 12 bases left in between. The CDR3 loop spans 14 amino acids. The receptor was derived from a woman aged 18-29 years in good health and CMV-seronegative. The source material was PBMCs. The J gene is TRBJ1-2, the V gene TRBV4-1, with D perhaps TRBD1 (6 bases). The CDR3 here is CASSQEGGLAGYTF. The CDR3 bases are TGCGCCAGCAGCCAAGAAGGGGGATTGGCTGGCTACACCTTC.